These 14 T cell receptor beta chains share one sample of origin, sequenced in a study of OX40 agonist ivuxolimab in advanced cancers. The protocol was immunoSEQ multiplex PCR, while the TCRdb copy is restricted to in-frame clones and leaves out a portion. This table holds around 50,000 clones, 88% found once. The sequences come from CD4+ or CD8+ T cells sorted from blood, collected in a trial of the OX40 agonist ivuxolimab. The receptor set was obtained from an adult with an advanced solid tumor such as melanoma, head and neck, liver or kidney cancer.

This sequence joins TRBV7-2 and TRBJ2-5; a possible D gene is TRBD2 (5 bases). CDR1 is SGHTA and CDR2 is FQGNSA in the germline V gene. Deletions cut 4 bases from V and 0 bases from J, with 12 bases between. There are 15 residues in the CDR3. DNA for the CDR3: TGTGCCAGCAGCTCTCAGTCGGGGAACCAAGAGACCCAGTACTTC. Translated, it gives CASSSQSGNQETQYF. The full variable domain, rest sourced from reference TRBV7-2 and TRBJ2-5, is GAGVSQSPSNKVTEKGKDVELRCDPISGHTALYWYRQSLGQGLEFLIYFQGNSAPDKSGLPSDRFSAERTGGSVSTLTIQRTQQEDSAVYLCASSSQSGNQETQYFGPGTRLLVL.

DNA for the CDR3: TGCGCCAGCAGCCAAGATCGGGTGTCCTCCTACGAGCAGTACTTC. Its translation: CASSQDRVSSYEQYF. The chain combines TRBV4-3 with TRBJ2-7; D gene uncertain. Germline assignment: CDR1 LGHNA and CDR2 YSLEER. The germline V and J ends were trimmed by 0 bases and 0 bases, with 9 bases remaining between them. This CDR3 region has 15 residues.

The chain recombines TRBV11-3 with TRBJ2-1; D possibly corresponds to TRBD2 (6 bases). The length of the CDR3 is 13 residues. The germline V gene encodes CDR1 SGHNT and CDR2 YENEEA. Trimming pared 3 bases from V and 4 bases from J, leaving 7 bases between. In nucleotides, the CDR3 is TGTGCCAGCAGCTTGGCGGGATACAATGAGCAGTTCTTC. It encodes CASSLAGYNEQFF.

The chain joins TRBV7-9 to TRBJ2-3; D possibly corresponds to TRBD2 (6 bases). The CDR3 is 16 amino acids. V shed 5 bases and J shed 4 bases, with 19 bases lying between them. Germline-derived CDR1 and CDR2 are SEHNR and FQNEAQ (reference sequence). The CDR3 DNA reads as TGTGCCAGCAGCCCCTGGGACTCCCAACCTGCAGATACGCAGTATTTT. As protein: CASSPWDSQPADTQYF.

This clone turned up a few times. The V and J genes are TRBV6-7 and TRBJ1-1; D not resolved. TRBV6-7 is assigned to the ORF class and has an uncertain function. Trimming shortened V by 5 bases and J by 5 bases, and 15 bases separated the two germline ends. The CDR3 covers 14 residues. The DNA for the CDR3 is TGTGCCAGCAGTGAACTCCGAGGGAGAACTGAAGCTTTCTTT. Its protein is CASSELRGRTEAFF.

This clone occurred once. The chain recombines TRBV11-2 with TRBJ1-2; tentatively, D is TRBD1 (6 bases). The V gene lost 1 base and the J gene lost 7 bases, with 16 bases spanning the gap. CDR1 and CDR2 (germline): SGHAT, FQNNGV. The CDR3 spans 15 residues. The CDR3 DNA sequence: TGTGCCAGCAGCTTAGGTTCAGCCAGGGGCTTTGGCTACACCTTC. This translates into CASSLGSARGFGYTF.

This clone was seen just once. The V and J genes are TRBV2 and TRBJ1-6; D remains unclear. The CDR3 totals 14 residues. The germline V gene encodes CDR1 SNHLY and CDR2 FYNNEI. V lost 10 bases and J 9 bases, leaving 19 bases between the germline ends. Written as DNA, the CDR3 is TGTGCCATTAGATTGGACGGGATGTTTTCACCCCTCCACTTT. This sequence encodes CAIRLDGMFSPLHF.

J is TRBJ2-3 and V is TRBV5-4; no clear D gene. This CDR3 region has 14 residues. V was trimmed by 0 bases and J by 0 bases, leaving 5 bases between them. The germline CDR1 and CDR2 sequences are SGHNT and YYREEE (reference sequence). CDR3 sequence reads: CASSLVGSTDTQYF. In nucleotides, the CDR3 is TGTGCCAGCAGCTTGGTCGGGAGCACAGATACGCAGTATTTT.

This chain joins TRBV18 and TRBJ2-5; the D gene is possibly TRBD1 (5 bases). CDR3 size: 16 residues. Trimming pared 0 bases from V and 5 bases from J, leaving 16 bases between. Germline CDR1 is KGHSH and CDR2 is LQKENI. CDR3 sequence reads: CASSPPETAYMETQYF. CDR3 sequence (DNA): TGTGCCAGCTCACCACCGGAGACAGCGTATATGGAGACCCAGTACTTC.

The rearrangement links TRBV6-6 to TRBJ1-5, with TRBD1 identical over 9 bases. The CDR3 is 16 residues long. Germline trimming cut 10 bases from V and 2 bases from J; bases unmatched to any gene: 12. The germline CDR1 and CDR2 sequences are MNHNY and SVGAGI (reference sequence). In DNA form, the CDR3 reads TGTGCCACGCGTGGTAGTTGGACAGGGGGCAATCAGCCCCAGCATTTT. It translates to CATRGSWTGGNQPQHF.

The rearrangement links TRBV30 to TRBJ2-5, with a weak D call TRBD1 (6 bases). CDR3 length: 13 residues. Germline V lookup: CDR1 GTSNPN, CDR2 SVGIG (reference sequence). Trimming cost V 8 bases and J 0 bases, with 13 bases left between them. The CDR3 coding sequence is TGTGCCCGGGGACACCCGTACCAAGAGACCCAGTACTTC. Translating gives CARGHPYQETQYF.

The CDR3 reads CASRRGAGGGEAEQFF. The CDR3 DNA sequence: TGTGCCAGCAGAAGGGGGGCGGGCGGAGGCGAGGCTGAGCAGTTCTTC. The rearrangement links TRBV7-6 to TRBJ2-1; D may correspond to TRBD1 or TRBD2 (6 bases each). The CDR3 is made up of 16 amino acids. V was cut by 6 bases and J by 9 bases, with 24 bases left in between. Germline CDR1 reads SGHVS; CDR2 reads FNYEAQ.

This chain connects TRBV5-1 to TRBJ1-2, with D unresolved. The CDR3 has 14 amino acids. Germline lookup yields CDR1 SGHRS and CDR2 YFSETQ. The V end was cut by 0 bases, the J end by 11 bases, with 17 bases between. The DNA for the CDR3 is TGCGCCAGCAGCTTGGGGGAGGAGAGACAAGAATACACCTTC. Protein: CASSLGEERQEYTF.

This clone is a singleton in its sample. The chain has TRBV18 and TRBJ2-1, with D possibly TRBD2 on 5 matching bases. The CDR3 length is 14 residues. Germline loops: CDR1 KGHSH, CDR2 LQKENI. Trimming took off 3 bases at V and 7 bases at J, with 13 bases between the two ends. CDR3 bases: TGTGCCAGCTCACCTTTGGCCGGGAATAATGAGCAGTTCTTC. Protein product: CASSPLAGNNEQFF.